The clone carrying this T cell receptor beta chain was recorded at least ten times. Its target is not known. RNA was extracted from bulk tissue without any cell sorting. Newly diagnosed lung cancer patients had thoracic surgery in China, August–late 2014, without prior chemotherapy. The library came from three nested PCR rounds adapted from ARM-PCR protocols. TCRdb recomputed calls from the multiplex PCR reads with MiXCR, one row per CDR3 protein. In the table there are tens of thousands of distinct CDR3 sequences, approximately 70% of which are singletons. The data originate from a study of tumor and adjacent non-tumor tissue in lung cancer. About the research overall: There were some 11 adenocarcinoma, a couple of squamous cell carcinoma and 1 small cell lung cancer cases. Some 4.2 million productive TCRbeta reads were obtained per sample on average.

The J segment lost 4 bases and the V segment lost 5 bases, leaving 5 bases of the junction unmatched. The CDR3 runs 14 residues. Germline V gives CDR1 MNHEY, CDR2 SVGEGT. Study findings and constraints: Shorter survival was associated with higher TCR diversity in tumors.

The TCR sequence derives from a man between 60 and 75 years old with non-small cell lung cancer. The chain links TRBV6-2 or TRBV6-3 to TRBJ2-1; 7 nucleotides align to TRBD1. The sample consisted of lung tumor tissue. The CDR3 sequence is CASSPRDRYNEQFF. As DNA, the CDR3 is TGTGCCAGCAGTCCCCGGGACAGATACAATGAGCAGTTCTTC.